The rows below give T cell receptor beta chains drawn from one sample of a study of cytomegalovirus exposure and HLA in healthy donors. The data were produced by immunoSEQ multiplex PCR, yet TCRdb's version contains in-frame clones alone and is incomplete. The table has 200,000 to 250,000 clones, approximately 82% seen once; the top ten hold 8%. What was sequenced was PBMCs. The receptors shown here come from a woman aged 55-75 years in good health and CMV-seropositive. The CDR3 runs from the conserved cysteine through the conserved F or W. The D gene is left open where the match is weak. A clone size is listed for some rows: how often the clone was seen (once, few, many), or a class if it is expanded.

clone_size	d_call	v_call	cdr3_length	j_call	cdr3_nt	cdr3_aa
.	TRBD2	TRBV29-1	14	TRBJ2-1	TGCAGCGATAGGATAGCGGGGGCGTACAATGAGCAGTTCTTC	CSDRIAGAYNEQFF
.	.	TRBV15	14	TRBJ2-1	TGTGCCACGGAACAGGGTATCTCCTACAATGAGCAGTTCTTC	CATEQGISYNEQFF
.	.	TRBV28	14	TRBJ2-1	TGTGCCAGCAGCCGGTTGAGCTCCTACAATGAGCAGTTCTTC	CASSRLSSYNEQFF
.	.	TRBV7-9	15	TRBJ1-1	TGTGCCAGCAGCTTAAATGGGTGGAGGAACACTGAAGCTTTCTTT	CASSLNGWRNTEAFF
.	TRBD1	TRBV6-5	15	TRBJ1-2	TGTGCCAGCAGTTACCGGGACAGGGGGGCCTATGGCTACACCTTC	CASSYRDRGAYGYTF
.	.	TRBV10-2	15	TRBJ2-5	TGCGCCAGCAGGAGCCCCCAAGAATGGCAAGAGACCCAGTACTTC	CASRSPQEWQETQYF
.	.	TRBV28	15	TRBJ2-7	TGTGCCAGCAGTTCTCCTATGGGCCTCTCCTACGAGCAGTACTTC	CASSSPMGLSYEQYF
.	TRBD1	TRBV6-5	14	TRBJ1-2	TGTGCCAGCAGGGCCCCGGGACAGAACTATGGCTACACCTTC	CASRAPGQNYGYTF
once	.	TRBV7-9	14	TRBJ1-1	TGTGCCAGCAGCTTTGAGCAGGAGGACACTGAAGCTTTCTTT	CASSFEQEDTEAFF
.	.	TRBV7-9	15	TRBJ1-5	TGTGCCAGCAGCTTAGGACAGGCTATCAATCAGCCCCAGCATTTT	CASSLGQAINQPQHF
.	.	TRBV6-5	14	TRBJ2-1	TGTGCCAGCAGGGCAGGGGTAGCGGGCCGTGAGCAGTTCTTC	CASRAGVAGREQFF
.	TRBD2	TRBV27	15	TRBJ2-3	TGTGCCAGCAGAGCTAGCGGATATAGCACAGATACGCAGTATTTT	CASRASGYSTDTQYF
.	.	TRBV10-3	16	TRBJ1-4	TGTGCCATCAGTGAGTCCGGAAACAGGGTAAATGAAAAACTGTTTTTT	CAISESGNRVNEKLFF
.	TRBD1	TRBV27	13	TRBJ1-1	TGTGCCATCTCTAGGGGGCGGAACACTGAAGCTTTCTTT	CAISRGRNTEAFF
.	TRBD1	TRBV4-1	20	TRBJ2-6	TGCGCCAGCAGCCAAGTCGCCGGAGGCAGGGGGCGGTCTGGGGCCAACGTCCTGACTTTC	CASSQVAGGRGRSGANVLTF
few	TRBD1	TRBV7-9	15	TRBJ1-3	TGTGCCAGCAGCTTAGTCGGGACAGCTGGAAACACCATATATTTT	CASSLVGTAGNTIYF
.	.	TRBV6-1	15	TRBJ1-3	TGTGCCAACAGTGAACAGGGTATTGCTGGAAACACCATATATTTT	CANSEQGIAGNTIYF
.	.	TRBV7-3	15	TRBJ2-1	TGTGCCAGCAGCTTAGGGGCCACCAGGCACAATGAGCAGTTCTTC	CASSLGATRHNEQFF
once	.	TRBV5-1	14	TRBJ2-5	TGCGCCAGCAGCCGTTGGGTTCGGGAAGAGACCCAGTACTTC	CASSRWVREETQYF
.	.	TRBV9	14	TRBJ1-1	TGTGCCAGCAGCCCCGGGGGGTTGTCGGATGAAGCTTTCTTT	CASSPGGLSDEAFF
.	TRBD2	TRBV28	20	TRBJ2-3	TGTGCCAGCACCATGGGGGGGGGTAGCGGGTTTCTCCAACAAGCAGATACGCAGTATTTT	CASTMGGGSGFLQQADTQYF
.	.	TRBV9	13	TRBJ2-7	TGTGCCAGCAGCCCCCGTGGGGGGTTCGAGCAGTACTTC	CASSPRGGFEQYF
.	TRBD1	TRBV5-1	18	TRBJ2-6	TGCGCCAGCAGCCTTTTGCCGGGACAGGGCTCTGGGGCCAACGTCCTGACTTTC	CASSLLPGQGSGANVLTF
.	TRBD1	TRBV7-2	15	TRBJ1-1	TGTGCCAGCAGCTTGACCGGGACAGGATATGTTGAAGCTTTCTTT	CASSLTGTGYVEAFF
.	.	TRBV4-1	13	TRBJ1-3	TGCGCCAGCAGCCAAGATTATGGAAACACCATATATTTT	CASSQDYGNTIYF
.	TRBD1	TRBV11-2	16	TRBJ2-7	TGTGCCAGCAGCAAGGGACAGGGGGGGAACTCCTACGAGCAGTACTTC	CASSKGQGGNSYEQYF
once	TRBD2	TRBV5-1	16	TRBJ2-2	TGCGCCAGCAGCGCTTCTAGCGGGAGGGCCACCGGGGAGCTGTTTTTT	CASSASSGRATGELFF
once	TRBD1	TRBV7-9	12	TRBJ1-1	TGTGCCAGCAGTCGACAGGGGGCTGAAGCTTTCTTT	CASSRQGAEAFF
.	TRBD1	TRBV7-9	16	TRBJ1-4	TGTGCCAGCAGCTTACCCGGACAGGGGGGGAATGAAAAACTGTTTTTT	CASSLPGQGGNEKLFF
.	.	TRBV18	13	TRBJ2-3	TGTGCCAGCTCAAGCCGCCTAACAGATACGCAGTATTTT	CASSSRLTDTQYF
.	.	TRBV9	18	TRBJ2-5	TGTGCCAGCAGCGCAGGGACGGGAGGAGGGGGGGGACAAGAGACCCAGTACTTC	CASSAGTGGGGGQETQYF
.	TRBD1	TRBV10-1	14	TRBJ2-7	TGCGCCATCCCTGTAGGGACAGAGGCCTACGAGCAGTACTTC	CAIPVGTEAYEQYF
.	TRBD1	TRBV7-2	16	TRBJ2-7	TGTGCCAGCAGCTCCGATGACGGACAGGGTTCCTACGAGCAGTACTTC	CASSSDDGQGSYEQYF
.	.	TRBV28	13	TRBJ1-5	TGTGCCAGCAGTTTGTATAGCAATCAGCCCCAGCATTTT	CASSLYSNQPQHF
few	.	TRBV19	15	TRBJ1-1	TGTGCCAGTAGTAGAAAAGACAGTCTGAACACTGAAGCTTTCTTT	CASSRKDSLNTEAFF
.	.	TRBV5-1	14	TRBJ1-4	TGCGCCAGCAGCTTGGCTGCAACTAATGAAAAACTGTTTTTT	CASSLAATNEKLFF
.	.	TRBV7-9	13	TRBJ2-3	TGTGCCAGCAGCTTAGGCGGCACAGATACGCAGTATTTT	CASSLGGTDTQYF
.	.	TRBV11-2	16	TRBJ1-3	TGTGCCAGCAGCTTCCAGGACGGGGGTTCTGGAAACACCATATATTTT	CASSFQDGGSGNTIYF
.	.	TRBV5-1	15	TRBJ2-5	TGCGCCAGCAGCTTGGCGGGCAGGGACCAAGAGACCCAGTACTTC	CASSLAGRDQETQYF
once	TRBD1	TRBV5-4	15	TRBJ1-2	TGTGCCAGCAGCTTGGCCTTAGGACAGGGAGCTGGCTACACCTTC	CASSLALGQGAGYTF
.	.	TRBV4-1	12	TRBJ2-7	TGCGCCAGCAGCCAAGATTTGAGGGAGCAGTACTTC	CASSQDLREQYF
once	TRBD1	TRBV5-1	15	TRBJ2-5	TGCGCCAGCAGCTGGGGGACAGGGTATGGGGAGACCCAGTACTTC	CASSWGTGYGETQYF
.	.	TRBV29-1	14	TRBJ2-2	TGCAGCGTTGACAGGGGCGGTGGCACCGGGGAGCTGTTTTTT	CSVDRGGGTGELFF
.	TRBD2	TRBV19	19	TRBJ2-7	TGTGCCAGTAGTACAACAGCCGGGACTAGCGGGAGGGCCCACTACGAGCAGTACTTC	CASSTTAGTSGRAHYEQYF
.	.	TRBV7-4	19	TRBJ2-3	TGTGCCAGCTCCGTAGTGGGCTGCGGGCCCACTTCTAGCACAGATACGCAGTATTTT	CASSVVGCGPTSSTDTQYF
once	TRBD2	TRBV7-9	14	TRBJ2-7	TGTGCCAGCAGCGCCGGGACTAGGGGGGTCGAGCAGTACTTC	CASSAGTRGVEQYF
.	TRBD2	TRBV30	14	TRBJ2-7	TGTGCCTGGAAAACTAGCGGGACAAACTACGAGCAGTACTTC	CAWKTSGTNYEQYF
.	TRBD2	TRBV4-1	18	TRBJ2-1	TGCGCCAGCAGCCAAGAAGTGACCAGCGGGAGTGTTAACAATGAGCAGTTCTTC	CASSQEVTSGSVNNEQFF
.	TRBD2	TRBV7-2	15	TRBJ2-1	TGTGCCAGCAGCTTGTGGGAGGGCCCCTACAATGAGCAGTTCTTC	CASSLWEGPYNEQFF
.	.	TRBV7-9	13	TRBJ2-1	TGTGCCAGCAGCAAAACTACTTACAATGAGCAGTTCTTC	CASSKTTYNEQFF
.	TRBD1	TRBV5-1	17	TRBJ1-1	TGCGCCAGCAGCCCCAAGCAAAAGACAGGGCTGAACACTGAAGCTTTCTTT	CASSPKQKTGLNTEAFF
.	TRBD1	TRBV10-3	13	TRBJ1-3	TGTGCCACTCAGACAGGGGCAGGAAACACCATATATTTT	CATQTGAGNTIYF
.	.	TRBV5-1	16	TRBJ2-3	TGCGCCAGCAGCTTGGAACCTCGTCCAGGCACAGATACGCAGTATTTT	CASSLEPRPGTDTQYF
few	TRBD2	TRBV13	14	TRBJ2-5	TGTGCCAGCAGCCTAGCGGGAGGGGGTGAGACCCAGTACTTC	CASSLAGGGETQYF
.	TRBD1	TRBV25-1	15	TRBJ1-1	TGTGCCAGCAGGGGGGGACAGGGCCCCCACACTGAAGCTTTCTTT	CASRGGQGPHTEAFF